The clone carrying this T cell receptor (beta chain) has more than one count but fewer than ten. Its matching antigen is unknown. Amplification of TCR beta CDR3 regions used RNA as the template. The study used the HTBI primer set for a first-round RT-PCR of the TCR CDR3. TCRdb recomputed calls from the multiplex PCR reads with MiXCR, one row per CDR3 protein. The data show some 350,000 distinct CDR3 sequences, with 15% to 19% seen just once and around 30% held by the top ten. Hyperthyroidism was newly diagnosed in patients aged 18 to 65 (duration under 2 months). The data were obtained in a study of T cells in Graves' hyperthyroidism and ophthalmopathy. Findings and caveats of the study: Among thyroid clonotypes expanded above 0.001, most also appeared in blood.

Source material: blood. The TCR sequence derives from a woman between 18 and 29 years old with Graves' hyperthyroidism that later progressed to Graves' ophthalmopathy.

In DNA, the CDR3 is TGTGCCAGCAGCTTAGTTCGAGGACATAGAAACACTGAAGCTTTCTTT. Amino acid sequence: CASSLVRGHRNTEAFF. The J gene is TRBJ1-1, the V gene TRBV7-2; tentatively, D is TRBD1 (5 bases). Looked up from germline, CDR1 is SGHTA and CDR2 is FQGNSA. CDR3 size: 16 residues. V lost 1 base and J lost 2, with 14 bases in between.